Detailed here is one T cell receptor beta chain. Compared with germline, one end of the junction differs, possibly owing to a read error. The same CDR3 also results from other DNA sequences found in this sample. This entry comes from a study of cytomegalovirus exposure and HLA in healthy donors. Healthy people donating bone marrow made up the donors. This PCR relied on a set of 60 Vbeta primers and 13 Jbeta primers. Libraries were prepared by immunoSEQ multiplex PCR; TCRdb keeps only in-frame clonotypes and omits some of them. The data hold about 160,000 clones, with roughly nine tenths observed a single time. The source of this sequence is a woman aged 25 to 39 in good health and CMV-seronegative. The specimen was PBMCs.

The CDR3 nucleotides read TGCAGCGTCCGATACAGGGGGGATAATTCACCTCTCCACTTT. Residues: CSVRYRGDNSPLHF. This sequence joins TRBV29-1 and TRBJ1-6; 8 nucleotides match TRBD1. This CDR3 spans 14 amino acids. Germline CDR1 is SQVTM and CDR2 is ANQGSEA.